The TCR beta chain described here comes from a study of vaccination and CD4 T cells after COVID-19. Study-wide context: Post-COVID samples had a sampling time that fell a median approximately 97 days after diagnosis (range 35 to 161). At a median roughly 70 days (range 14 to 241) after dose two, post-vaccine samples were obtained.

Sequencing of cultured CD4+ T cell DNA used the Oncomine TCR Beta short-read assay. Genomic DNA was taken out of cultured CD4+ T cells by extraction. Each CDR3 protein gets one entry after TCRdb re-called the PCR reads with MiXCR. In the table there are about 16,000 distinct CDR3 sequences, about 60% of which are singletons. Regarding treatment: roughly ten-day PBMC culture with coronavirus spike peptide pools or control peptides (ViraFEST assay). Study outcomes and limitations: Going from roughly 21 to 40, median SARS-CoV-2-reactive clonotypes did not rise significantly.

From germline, CDR1 is KGHDR and CDR2 SFDVKD. Losses at the gene ends were 4 bases for V and 6 bases for J; bases not matched to a gene: 9. This CDR3 region has 15 residues. Turning to this clonotype: Its antigen remains unidentified.

The sample was CD4+ T cells from blood, cultured in vitro. The receptor comes from a human donor who had recovered from COVID-19. The rearrangement joins TRBV24-1 to TRBJ1-2; 8 bases line up with TRBD1. DNA for the CDR3: TGTGCCACCAGTGAAGCGGACAGGGAATTCGATGGCTACACCTTC. Translating gives CATSEADREFDGYTF.